Below are 22 T cell receptor beta chains sequenced from a single sample in a study of shared clonotypes between healthy human individuals. The protocol was immunoSEQ multiplex PCR, while the TCRdb copy is restricted to in-frame clones and leaves out a portion. The sample has fewer than 600,000 clones; around three quarters are singletons. The sequenced material came from PBMCs. Receptor source: a middle-aged woman in good health. Some clones in this sample may be carry-over from other donors' samples.

The chain couples TRBV27 to TRBJ2-2; 7 positions match TRBD2. V dropped 5 bases and J dropped 2; count of bases not matched to a gene: 2. Germline V CDR1 and CDR2: MNHEY, SMNVEV (reference sequence). The length of the CDR3 is 14 residues. The CDR3 is CASSRAGNTGELFF. In nucleotides, the CDR3 is TGTGCCAGCAGTCGAGCGGGAAACACCGGGGAGCTGTTTTTT.

The chain joins TRBV19 to TRBJ2-3; 7 bases agree with TRBD2. This CDR3 is built from 15 residues. V trimming: 4 bases; J trimming: 5 bases; junction bases outside the gene matches: 9. The germline gives CDR1 LNHDA, CDR2 SQIVND (reference sequence). The CDR3 DNA is TGTGCCAGTAGTAAGCTGGGACCGGGAGGAGATACGCAGTATTTT. Its translation: CASSKLGPGGDTQYF.

This chain uses TRBV27 with TRBJ2-7, with 11 positions matching TRBD2. Germline trimming cut 6 bases from V and 4 bases from J; bases unmatched to any gene: 8. The CDR3 is 15 residues long. Germline V lookup: CDR1 MNHEY, CDR2 SMNVEV (reference sequence). The CDR3 sequence is CASSLAGGPIYEQYF. The CDR3 DNA follows: TGTGCCAGCAGCTTAGCGGGAGGGCCTATATACGAGCAGTACTTC.

This chain joins TRBV7-3 and TRBJ2-3; 9 bases are shared with TRBD2. After removal of 5 bases from V and 2 bases from J, the junction contained 8 bases not matched to a gene. The CDR3 is made up of 16 amino acids. Germline lookup yields CDR1 SGHTA and CDR2 FQGTGA. In DNA, the CDR3 is TGTGCCAGCAGCCCCCGGACTAGCGAATACACAGATACGCAGTATTTT. It specifies CASSPRTSEYTDTQYF.

CDR3 amino acids: CASSSLYEQYF. The CDR3 DNA follows: TGTGCCAGCAGTTCTTTGTACGAGCAGTACTTC. V and J are TRBV6-6 and TRBJ2-7; unclear D gene. The germline V and J ends were trimmed by 4 bases and 4 bases, with 5 bases remaining between them. Germline V gene sequence: CDR1 MNHNY, CDR2 SVGAGI (reference sequence). The CDR3 length is 11 residues.

The genes are TRBV5-1 and TRBJ2-1, with D uncertain. Germline CDR1 is SGHRS and CDR2 is YFSETQ. Trimming stripped 4 bases from V and 9 bases from J, with 11 bases between. The CDR3 is 12 residues long. The CDR3 DNA is TGCGCCAGCAGCATCCCGTCGGGTGAGCAGTTCTTC. It specifies CASSIPSGEQFF.

The chain carries TRBV6-1 and TRBJ1-5, with 7 bases fitting TRBD1. The germline V gene has CDR1 MNHNS and CDR2 SASEGT. This CDR3 is 13 amino acids long. J was trimmed by 2 bases and V by 7 bases; bases with no gene match: 2. This CDR3 reads CASTGQGNQPQHF. DNA of the CDR3: TGTGCCAGCACCGGACAGGGCAATCAGCCCCAGCATTTT.

J is TRBJ2-4 and V is TRBV7-8, with TRBD2 matching 11 bases. Germline V gives CDR1 SGHVS, CDR2 FQNEAQ. The CDR3 sequence is 15 residues long. V was clipped by 5 bases and J by 4 bases; unmatched bases: 4. CDR3 sequence (DNA): TGTGCCAGCAGCCCGACTAGCGGGACAAAAAACATTCAGTACTTC. Translation: CASSPTSGTKNIQYF.

The genes are TRBV5-1 and TRBJ2-5; D uncertain. CDR3 length: 14 amino acids. The V gene's germline CDR1 is SGHRS and CDR2 YFSETQ. V gave up 0 bases and J gave up 2 bases, with 8 bases separating them. The CDR3 coding sequence is TGCGCCAGCAGCTTGGTACTAACACAAGAGACCCAGTACTTC. It specifies CASSLVLTQETQYF.

As concerns this clone: This CDR3 is also generated by other DNA sequences in the sample. V and J are TRBV5-6 and TRBJ2-1; D not certain. The germline V and J ends were trimmed by 0 bases and 9 bases, with 7 bases remaining between them. This CDR3 contains 12 residues. CDR1 is SGHDT, CDR2 YYEEEE, per germline. The CDR3: CASSLDPGEQFF. In DNA form, the CDR3 reads TGTGCCAGCAGCTTGGATCCTGGTGAGCAGTTCTTC.

The V call is TRBV6-4, the J call TRBJ2-3, with D possibly TRBD1 on 5 matching bases. Trimming took off 3 bases at V and 3 bases at J, with 10 bases between the two ends. Germline CDR1 is MRHNA and CDR2 is SNTAGT. The CDR3 spans 14 residues. This CDR3 reads CASSDSAGTDTQYF. In nucleotides, the CDR3 is TGTGCCAGCAGTGATTCGGCAGGGACAGATACGCAGTATTTT.

About this clone: The germline gene is not matched at one end of the junction; a read error may be the cause. The chain has TRBV28 and TRBJ2-6; D is possibly TRBD2 (5 bases). The germline V gene encodes CDR1 MDHEN and CDR2 SYDVKM. CDR3 length: 16 residues. The CDR3 DNA sequence: TGTGCCAGCAGTCCCGGGGAGCTCTCTAGGGCCAACGTCCTGACTTTC. Encoded protein: CASSPGELSRANVLTF.

The chain links TRBV7-8 to TRBJ2-7; 8 bases align to TRBD2. The CDR3 length is 14 residues. Trimming took 6 bases from V and 4 from J; bases not matched to a gene: 8. Germline values: CDR1 SGHVS, CDR2 FQNEAQ. DNA of the CDR3: TGTGCCAGCAGGGAGGCGGGAGGCAGTTACGAGCAGTACTTC. It yields the protein CASREAGGSYEQYF.

Written as DNA, the CDR3 is TGTGCCAGCAGCGAAATAGCGGGAGTAGGTAATGAGCAGTTCTTC. As protein: CASSEIAGVGNEQFF. The rearrangement links TRBV6-4 to TRBJ2-1, with 9 bases matching TRBD2. The CDR3 is 15 residues long. Germline V CDR1 and CDR2: MRHNA, SNTAGT. After removal of 6 bases from V and 7 bases from J, the junction contained 10 bases not matched to a gene.

About this clone: A much larger clone differs by one base, so this may be a read error. The sample holds other DNA sequences that translate to the same CDR3. The chain combines TRBV7-9 with TRBJ1-1; D remains ambiguous. The CDR3 contains 14 residues. In germline, CDR1 is SEHNR, CDR2 FQNEAQ (reference sequence). The CDR3 nucleotides read TGCGCCAGCAGCTTAGCCGCTTGGAACACTGAAGCTTTCTTT. This gives the protein CASSLAAWNTEAFF. Combining the CDR3 with reference TRBV7-9 and TRBJ1-1 gives the whole variable domain DTGVSQNPRHKITKRGQNVTFRCDPISEHNRLYWYRQTLGQGPEFLTYFQNEAQLEKSRLLSDRFSAERPKGSFSTLEIQRTEQGDSAMYLCASSLAAWNTEAFFGQGTRLTVV.

This clone is a singleton in its sample. The chain joins TRBV5-1 to TRBJ1-2; 7 nucleotides align to TRBD1. V trimming: 4 bases; J trimming: 1 base; junction bases outside the gene matches: 7. The germline V gene encodes CDR1 SGHRS and CDR2 YFSETQ. CDR3 size: 15 residues. This chain's CDR3 is CASSTGQAFNYGYTF. CDR3 bases: TGCGCCAGCAGCACCGGACAGGCTTTTAACTATGGCTACACCTTC.

V gene TRBV6-5 combines with J gene TRBJ2-1; D is unclear. V was cut by 8 bases and J by 4 bases, with 6 bases left in between. The CDR3 consists of 11 residues. Germline CDR1 reads MNHEY; CDR2 reads SVGAGI. The CDR3 loop reads CASGKYNEQFF. The CDR3 DNA follows: TGTGCCAGCGGAAAATACAATGAGCAGTTCTTC.

V gene TRBV5-1 combines with J gene TRBJ2-1; no firm D call. V was clipped by 6 bases and J by 5 bases, with 6 bases between them. The CDR3 is 11 residues long. Germline V lookup: CDR1 SGHRS, CDR2 YFSETQ. CDR3 sequence: CASTLNNEQFF. CDR3 sequence (DNA): TGCGCCAGCACCCTCAACAATGAGCAGTTCTTC. The entire variable domain, with the rest obtained from reference TRBV5-1 and TRBJ2-1, is as follows: KAGVTQTPRYLIKTRGQQVTLSCSPISGHRSVSWYQQTPGQGLQFLFEYFSETQRNKGNFPGRFSGRQFSNSRSEMNVSTLELGDSALYLCASTLNNEQFFGPGTRLTVL.

CDR3 in amino acids: CASSLIGTGVLEQYF. CDR3 in DNA: TGTGCCAGCAGTTTAATCGGGACAGGGGTCTTGGAGCAGTACTTC. The chain has TRBV27 and TRBJ2-7, with 10 bases lining up with TRBD1. V lost 2 bases to trimming and J lost 7 bases; unmatched junction nucleotides: 8. CDR1 and CDR2 from the germline V gene are MNHEY and SMNVEV (reference sequence). This CDR3 contains 15 residues.

As to this clone: The likely explanation is a read error, given a far larger clone one base away. V usage is TRBV30 and J usage is TRBJ2-5; a weak D match, TRBD1 (5 bases). The CDR3 contains 15 residues. Per germline, CDR1 GTSNPN and CDR2 SVGIG (reference sequence). The CDR3 bases are TGTGCCTGGAGTGTACTCGGACACGGCCAAGAGGCCCAGTACTTC. This encodes CAWSVLGHGQEAQYF.

The chain uses TRBV5-4 and TRBJ2-5; 11 bases agree with TRBD2. This CDR3 spans 16 amino acids. CDR1 is SGHNT and CDR2 is YYREEE in the germline V gene (reference sequence). J was trimmed by 5 bases and V by 0 bases; bases with no gene match: 6. DNA of the CDR3: TGTGCCAGCAGCTTGGTTAGCGGGAGGGCCGATGAGACCCAGTACTTC. Encoded protein: CASSLVSGRADETQYF.

This chain joins TRBV19 and TRBJ1-3; D may be TRBD1 (6 bases). V dropped 3 bases and J dropped 0 bases, with 24 bases sitting between them. CDR3 size: 20 residues. CDR1 and CDR2 from the germline V gene are LNHDA and SQIVND (reference sequence). CDR3 region: CASSIWLEVTGHLSGNTIYF. CDR3 coding DNA: TGTGCCAGTAGTATCTGGCTTGAGGTTACGGGACACCTCTCTGGAAACACCATATATTTT. Full variable domain (missing parts from reference TRBV19 and TRBJ1-3): DGGITQSPKYLFRKEGQNVTLSCEQNLNHDAMYWYRQDPGQGLRLIYYSQIVNDFQKGDIAEGYSVSREKKESFPLTVTSAQKNPTAFYLCASSIWLEVTGHLSGNTIYFGEGSWLTVV.